Listed below are T cell receptor beta chains from one sample, sequenced in a study of response to subunit inactivated influenza vaccine. In TCRdb, the RT-PCR reads were re-called with MiXCR into one record per CDR3 protein. The sample holds a few hundred thousand distinct CDR3 sequences, around 13% seen once. The sequences come from PBMCs from blood, collected about 12 days after vaccination. The receptor set was obtained from a man aged 50-59 years who received an inactivated influenza vaccine. Each CDR3 is given with its conserved first and last residue. The D gene is left open where the match is weak. Where a row states a size, it is once, few, many or the class of an expanded clone; other rows omit it.

size	D	V	J	DNA	CDR3
-	-	TRBV6-1	TRBJ1-1	TGTGCCAGCAGCCCCCACAGGACGCGGAACACTGAAGCTTTCTTT	CASSPHRTRNTEAFF
-	TRBD2	TRBV12-3/TRBV12-4	TRBJ2-3	TGTGCCAGCAACCTATTTAGCGGGGGCACAGATACGCAGTATTTT	CASNLFSGGTDTQYF
many	-	TRBV4-3	TRBJ1-3	TGCGCCAGCAGCCAAGTCCCAGGGTCGTATGGCACCATATATTTT	CASSQVPGSYGTIYF
-	TRBD2	TRBV2	TRBJ2-2	TGTGCCAGCAGTGTCCGGAGCGGGAGTACGATCGGGGAGCTGTTTTTT	CASSVRSGSTIGELFF
-	TRBD1	TRBV25-1	TRBJ1-2	TGTGCCAGCAGTGGGGGACAGGGCTATGGCTACACCTTC	CASSGGQGYGYTF
-	-	TRBV20-1	TRBJ2-5	TGCAGTGCTAGAGATCCCCTAGCGCGGTGGGAGACCCAGTACTTC	CSARDPLARWETQYF
-	TRBD2	TRBV11-2	TRBJ2-5	TGTGACAGCAGCCCAACTAGCGGGAGGGTTGAGACCCAGTACTTC	CDSSPTSGRVETQYF
few	-	TRBV12-5	TRBJ2-1	TGTGCTAGTGGTTTGGCTTACGATGGGGTGCCGGAGCAGTTCTTC	CASGLAYDGVPEQFF
-	-	TRBV18	TRBJ2-2	TGTGCCAGCTCAAGGACTCGAGACACCGGGGAGCTGTTTTTT	CASSRTRDTGELFF
few	TRBD1	TRBV11-2	TRBJ1-2	TGTGCCAGCAGCCGCGGGACAGGCACAAACTATGGCTACACCTTC	CASSRGTGTNYGYTF
-	-	TRBV2	TRBJ2-3	TGTGCCAGTGACAGGACAGATACGCAGTATTTT	CASDRTDTQYF
-	TRBD1	TRBV24-1	TRBJ1-5	TGTGCCACCCAGGGACAGGCTAGGAATCAGCCCCAGCATTTT	CATQGQARNQPQHF
-	-	TRBV6-2/TRBV6-3	TRBJ2-5	TGTGCCAGCAGTTACTCCTTCGGGCTAGCAGCAGAGACCCAGTACTTC	CASSYSFGLAAETQYF
many	-	TRBV9	TRBJ2-1	TGTGCCAGCAGTAGCGGAACGAGCTCCTACAATGAGCAGTTCTTC	CASSSGTSSYNEQFF
few	TRBD2	TRBV7-3	TRBJ2-4	TGTGCCAGCAGCTCGGGACTAGCGGGAGGGCCTGACATTCAGTACTTC	CASSSGLAGGPDIQYF
-	-	TRBV28	TRBJ2-7	TGTGCCAGCAGGTCTCCCAGGGTGCCCTTCTACGAGCAGTACTTC	CASRSPRVPFYEQYF
-	-	TRBV4-3	TRBJ2-7	TGCGCCAGCAGCCAGGGATCTAACGGCGTATCCTACGAGCAGTACTTC	CASSQGSNGVSYEQYF
few	-	TRBV18	TRBJ2-1	TGTGCCAGTGGTGGGGACAATGAGCAGTTCTTC	CASGGDNEQFF
once	-	TRBV6-5	TRBJ1-5	TGTGCCAGCAGTTCCCCCGGATACAATCAGCCCCAGCATTTT	CASSSPGYNQPQHF
few	-	TRBV6-1	TRBJ2-1	TGTGCCAGCAGTACACAGAGACGGGGGCACTCCTACAATGAGCAGTTCTTC	CASSTQRRGHSYNEQFF
-	-	TRBV4-3	TRBJ2-3	TGCGCCAGCAGCCAAGATCAGGTAGCTGACACGCAGTATTTT	CASSQDQVADTQYF
-	TRBD2	TRBV10-3	TRBJ2-3	TGTGCCATCCGCCGGACTAGCGGCACAGATACGCAGTATTTT	CAIRRTSGTDTQYF
few	-	TRBV12-3/TRBV12-4	TRBJ2-7	TGTGCCAGCAGTAATAAAACAGGGGAGCAGTACTTC	CASSNKTGEQYF
-	TRBD2	TRBV29-1	TRBJ2-1	TGCAGCGGCGGACTAGCGGCCTACAATGAGCAGTTCTTC	CSGGLAAYNEQFF
few	TRBD2	TRBV16	TRBJ2-1	TGTGCCAGCAGCCAATGGCTAGCGGGGTCCAATGAGCAGTTCTTC	CASSQWLAGSNEQFF
few	TRBD1	TRBV7-2	TRBJ1-1	TGTGCCAGCAGCTTAGTTGGGACAGGGGGCACGAACGGAGCTTTCTTT	CASSLVGTGGTNGAFF
-	-	TRBV19	TRBJ2-3	TGTGCCAGTATCCAGCCGGGGTTGGCAGATACGCAGTATTTT	CASIQPGLADTQYF
-	-	TRBV7-6	TRBJ1-4	TGTGCCAGCAGACCGATAGACGGGGCTCGGGGGGAACTGTTTTTT	CASRPIDGARGELFF
few	TRBD2	TRBV12-3/TRBV12-4	TRBJ2-2	TGTGCCAGCAGTTGGACTAGCGCAGCTACCGGGGAGCTGTTTTTT	CASSWTSAATGELFF
-	-	TRBV7-9	TRBJ2-6	TGTGCCAGCAGCTTAGTTTCTGGGGGGACTGGGGCCAACGTCCTGACTTTC	CASSLVSGGTGANVLTF
-	-	TRBV27	TRBJ2-1	TGTGCCAGCAGTTTATCGACATCGGGGGAAATTGAGCAGTTCTTC	CASSLSTSGEIEQFF
few	TRBD2	TRBV12-3/TRBV12-4	TRBJ2-4	TGTGCCAGCAGTTTCTCTAGCGGGGGGGTTTTGGACATTCAGTACTTC	CASSFSSGGVLDIQYF
few	-	TRBV27	TRBJ2-7	TGTGCCAGCAGTTTATTTGGGTTGAGCTCCTACGAGCAGTACTTC	CASSLFGLSSYEQYF
many	-	TRBV29-1	TRBJ1-1	TGCAGCTATGGGGGGGTTCCTAACACTGAAGCTTTCTTT	CSYGGVPNTEAFF
many	TRBD1	TRBV20-1	TRBJ2-5	TGCAGTGCAGACCCGGGACAGGGGGCGGAGACCCAGTACTTC	CSADPGQGAETQYF
many	TRBD2	TRBV5-6	TRBJ2-2	TGTGCCAGCAGCTATCGGACTAGCGGGCCCACCGGGGAGCTGTTTTTT	CASSYRTSGPTGELFF
-	TRBD1	TRBV3-1	TRBJ1-2	TGTGCCAGCAGCCCTATGACAGGGGAGGGCTACACCTTC	CASSPMTGEGYTF
few	-	TRBV11-2	TRBJ2-7	TGTGCCAGCAGCTTAGGTGGCGGACTCTACGAGCAGTACTTC	CASSLGGGLYEQYF
many	TRBD1	TRBV12-3/TRBV12-4	TRBJ1-5	TGTGCCAGCAGTCGCACAGGGGCCCGGGAGCATTTT	CASSRTGAREHF
many	-	TRBV29-1	TRBJ2-2	TGCAGCGCCGCTGTGGGGGGGAACACCGGGGAGCTGTTTTTT	CSAAVGGNTGELFF
-	-	TRBV20-1	TRBJ2-3	TGCAGTGCGGCAGCGAGCAGCACAGATACGCAGTATTTT	CSAAASSTDTQYF